The 18 T cell receptor beta chains listed next were all sequenced from one sample in a study of early T cells in non-severe SARS-CoV-2 infection (dated by TCRdb to about 2021). The library was generated by 5' RACE. The sample was run on a NextSeq 500. TCRdb took the public reads, trimmed them with fastp at Q25, ran MiXCR for clone calling and kept in-frame beta chains. Records with the same CDR3 protein are collapsed into one entry carrying the most frequent genes and DNA. A total of about 22,000 distinct CDR3 sequences appear in this sample, approximately 5% of them only once. The ten top clones hold approximately 4.3% of the sample. The sample consisted of whole blood. The receptors were sampled from an adult who was a healthcare worker with PCR-confirmed SARS-CoV-2 infection or an uninfected control (not recorded which).

This clonotype has ten or more counts. The J gene is TRBJ2-5, the V gene TRBV2, with 8 nucleotides matching TRBD2. Germline assignment: CDR1 SNHLY and CDR2 FYNNEI. This CDR3 spans 12 amino acids. After removal of 10 bases from V and 3 bases from J, the junction contained 4 bases not matched to a gene. This CDR3 reads CATRGGEETQYF. In DNA form, the CDR3 reads TGTGCCACCCGGGGGGGCGAAGAGACCCAGTACTTC.

V gene TRBV6-5 combines with J gene TRBJ2-3, with 10 bases lining up with TRBD1. Germline CDR1 and CDR2: MNHEY and SVGAGI. This CDR3 spans 17 amino acids. V trimming: 2 bases; J trimming: 1 base; junction bases outside the gene matches: 6. The CDR3 loop reads CASSYLTGGWGTDTQYF. The CDR3 coding sequence is TGTGCCAGCAGTTACCTGACAGGGGGCTGGGGCACAGATACGCAGTATTTT.

This clonotype was seen many times. The chain combines TRBV20-1 with TRBJ2-1; D tentatively reads TRBD1 or TRBD2 (5 bases each). The CDR3 contains 17 residues. V was cut by 1 base and J by 0 bases, with 16 bases left in between. Per germline, CDR1 DFQATT and CDR2 SNEGSKA (reference sequence). The CDR3 DNA reads TGCAGTGCTAGAGGTCCCTCGGGACCCCTCTCCTACAATGAGCAGTTCTTC. It codes for CSARGPSGPLSYNEQFF.

The rearrangement joins TRBV25-1 to TRBJ2-1; 8 bases line up with TRBD2. Trimming cost V 4 bases and J 5 bases; bases outside gene matches: 10. The CDR3 covers 16 residues. Germline V gene sequence: CDR1 MGHDK, CDR2 SYGVNS. The CDR3 DNA reads TGTGCCAGCAGTGCGTCTGAGCGGGGGACCCACAATGAGCAGTTCTTC. Protein sequence: CASSASERGTHNEQFF.

The sample holds many counts of this clonotype. The chain joins TRBV12-2 to TRBJ2-7; TRBD1 is taken as the D call from the table, unchecked against the DNA. TRBV12-2 is a pseudogene. The CDR3 is made up of 11 amino acids. The CDR3 DNA follows: TGTGCAAGTCGCCCCCTCGACGAGCAGTACTTC. It codes for CASRPLDEQYF.

Turning to this clonotype: Because it lacks the conserved phenylalanine or tryptophan at the end, this CDR3 is likely a read error. The CDR3 DNA follows: TGTGCCAGTGTATCCCGCTCTGGGGCCTACGTCCTGACTTTA. Translation: CASVSRSGAYVLTL. The rearrangement joins TRBV19 to TRBJ2-6, with a possible D match to TRBD1 (5 bases). In germline, CDR1 is LNHDA, CDR2 SQIVND (reference sequence). This CDR3 is 14 amino acids long.

This clonotype was counted only a few times. V and J are TRBV9 and TRBJ2-5; no reliable D call. The V gene's germline CDR1 is SGDLS and CDR2 YYNGEE. The CDR3 runs to 16 residues. Trimming left V 3 bases short and J 1 base short, with 16 bases between. CDR3 protein: CASSEYLGLGQETQYF. The DNA for the CDR3 is TGTGCCAGCAGCGAGTACCTCGGGCTGGGCCAAGAGACCCAGTACTTC.

This clonotype was found many times. The DNA for the CDR3 is TGTGCCACCACTGACCGACCTAACTATGGCTACACCTTC. Protein sequence: CATTDRPNYGYTF. This rearrangement joins TRBV19 to TRBJ1-2; D is ambiguous. Germline V gene sequence: CDR1 LNHDA, CDR2 SQIVND (reference sequence). V was clipped by 10 bases and J by 0 bases, with 12 bases between them. CDR3 size: 13 residues.

This chain uses TRBV7-6 with TRBJ2-3; D is possibly TRBD2 (7 bases). V gave up 1 base and J gave up 2 bases, with 13 bases separating them. The CDR3 totals 16 residues. CDR1 SGHVS and CDR2 FNYEAQ come from the germline V gene. CDR3 DNA: TGTGCCAGCAGCTTAGTAGGAGGGGGGGTCACAGATACGCAGTATTTT. It specifies CASSLVGGGVTDTQYF.

This clonotype came up many times. The chain is built from TRBV20-1 and TRBJ1-2; 8 bases line up with TRBD1. The CDR3 covers 15 residues. Germline loops: CDR1 DFQATT, CDR2 SNEGSKA (reference sequence). The ends lost 8 bases at V and 0 bases at J; junction bases unmatched: 11. The CDR3 loop is CSTRAGGLANYGYTF. In DNA form, the CDR3 reads TGCAGTACCAGGGCAGGGGGCCTCGCTAACTATGGCTACACCTTC.

This clonotype was picked up many times. The V gene is TRBV13, the J gene TRBJ1-4, with unresolved D. This CDR3 has 15 amino acids. Germline V gene lookup returns CDR1 PRHDT and CDR2 FYEKMQ (reference sequence). Deletions cut 5 bases from V and 5 bases from J, with 15 bases between. The CDR3 DNA follows: TGTGCCAGCAGCCCCCGGGTGCCGGGGAATGAAAAACTGTTTTTT. Translated: CASSPRVPGNEKLFF.

This clonotype appeared many times. This chain joins TRBV6-2 or TRBV6-3 and TRBJ2-5; TRBD2 matches at 7 bases. Losses at the gene ends were 8 bases for V and 5 bases for J; bases not matched to a gene: 11. Germline V CDR1 and CDR2: MNHEY, SVGEGT. The CDR3 consists of 14 residues. CDR3 sequence (DNA): TGTGCCAGCTCCGAGCGGGCCGGGGGGGAGACCCAGTACTTC. Translated, it gives CASSERAGGETQYF.

This clonotype was detected many times. The chain joins TRBV2 to TRBJ1-2, with a possible D match to TRBD1 (5 bases). CDR3 length equals 12 residues. Germline loops: CDR1 SNHLY, CDR2 FYNNEI. Trimming pared 5 bases from V and 6 bases from J, leaving 10 bases between. CDR3 DNA: TGTGCCAGCAGTCAGACAGAGAATGGCTACACCTTC. Protein sequence: CASSQTENGYTF.

Ten or more counts support this clonotype. V usage is TRBV2 and J usage is TRBJ2-7, with 9 bases that match TRBD1. J gave up 2 bases and V 6 bases, and 5 bases lay outside the gene matches. CDR1 is SNHLY, CDR2 FYNNEI, per germline. The CDR3 spans 14 residues. The DNA for the CDR3 is TGTGCCAGCAGGGACAGACAGGGGGCCTACGAGCAGTACTTC. It translates to CASRDRQGAYEQYF. Together with reference TRBV2 and TRBJ2-7, the CDR3 gives the full variable domain: EPEVTQTPSHQVTQMGQEVILRCVPISNHLYFYWYRQILGQKVEFLVSFYNNEISEKSEIFDDQFSVERPDGSNFTLKIRSTKLEDSAMYFCASRDRQGAYEQYFGPGTRLTVT.

There are many counts of this clonotype. The chain uses TRBV4-2 and TRBJ2-1; 10 bases map to TRBD2. Trimming cost V 4 bases and J 7 bases; bases outside gene matches: 13. The CDR3 covers 17 residues. Looked up from germline, CDR1 is LGHNA and CDR2 is YNFKEQ. CDR3 loop: CASSREAGLAGVNEQFF. CDR3 nucleotides: TGTGCCAGCAGCCGAGAGGCCGGGCTAGCGGGGGTAAATGAGCAGTTCTTC.

This clonotype has a handful of counts. The genes are TRBV12-3 or TRBV12-4 and TRBJ1-6; D is unclear. The V end lost 7 bases, the J end lost 7 bases, and 11 bases lay between the germline ends. The CDR3 extends over 13 amino acids. The CDR3 protein is CASIPYMNSPLHF. In DNA form, the CDR3 reads TGTGCCAGCATCCCCTACATGAATTCACCCCTCCACTTT.

Only a few counts were recorded for this clonotype. The chain couples TRBV29-1 to TRBJ2-1; 12 nucleotides line up with TRBD2. V lost 7 bases to trimming and J lost 0 bases; unmatched junction nucleotides: 10. The CDR3 runs to 17 residues. CDR1 and CDR2 from the germline V gene are SQVTM and ANQGSEA. The CDR3 nucleotides are TGCAGCGCTGAGGGGACTAGCGGGCCTAGCTCCTACAATGAGCAGTTCTTC. This translates into CSAEGTSGPSSYNEQFF.

This clonotype was seen many times. The chain couples TRBV9 to TRBJ2-5; TRBD2 might be the D (6 bases). This CDR3 is 15 amino acids long. The ends were cut back, 0 bases at V and 4 bases at J, with 13 bases in the middle. The germline gives CDR1 SGDLS, CDR2 YYNGEE. The CDR3 DNA follows: TGTGCCAGCAGCGTAGGGGGACTGAGAGTAGAGACCCAGTACTTC. This translates into CASSVGGLRVETQYF.